The 22 T cell receptor beta chains presented below share a single source sample, sequenced in a study of T cell changes during pregnancy in multiple sclerosis. Libraries were prepared by immunoSEQ multiplex PCR; TCRdb keeps only in-frame clonotypes and omits some of them. The sample holds about 44,000 clones; 92% are singletons and the top ten take about 0.73%. Sequenced here: CD4+ T cells from peripheral blood mononuclear cells, sampled in the first trimester of pregnancy. The receptor source for this set is a female donor with multiple sclerosis, enrolled in a pregnancy study.

This sequence joins TRBV25-1 and TRBJ2-2, with D perhaps matching TRBD2 (5 bases). Trimming removed 4 bases at V and 1 base at J, with 10 bases between. Germline V CDR1 and CDR2: MGHDK, SYGVNS. The CDR3 length is 15 residues. The CDR3 DNA sequence: TGTGCCAGCAGTGCTGCAGGAGGGAACACCGGGGAGCTGTTTTTT. It translates to CASSAAGGNTGELFF.

Here the CDR3 DNA reads TGTGCCAGCACAGGGTTGGGGCTTAGTGGCGACTATGGCTACACCTTC. Protein product: CASTGLGLSGDYGYTF. The V gene is TRBV2, the J gene TRBJ1-2; D may be TRBD1 (5 bases). V was trimmed by 7 bases and J by 3 bases, leaving 21 bases between them. Germline CDR1 is SNHLY and CDR2 is FYNNEI. The CDR3 covers 16 residues.

This clone was counted a few times. V gene TRBV1 combines with J gene TRBJ1-5. TRBV1 is noted as a pseudogene. This CDR3 has 16 amino acids. CDR3 protein: CTSSQLKKGENQPQHF. The DNA for the CDR3 is TGCACCAGCAGCCAATTAAAAAAAGGAGAGAATCAGCCCCAGCATTTT.

This chain uses TRBV29-1 with TRBJ2-1; TRBD2 matches at 10 bases. V dropped 4 bases and J dropped 9; count of bases not matched to a gene: 12. The CDR3 runs 15 residues. Germline CDR1 is SQVTM and CDR2 is ANQGSEA. This CDR3 reads CSVGFALAGLAEQFF. The CDR3 DNA reads as TGCAGCGTTGGATTTGCACTAGCGGGACTGGCTGAGCAGTTCTTC.

The V and J genes are TRBV28 and TRBJ2-2; 11 bases map to TRBD2. The CDR3 is 16 residues long. The germline CDR1 and CDR2 sequences are MDHEN and SYDVKM. Trimming at V came to 8 bases and at J to 1 base, leaving 6 bases not matched to a gene. The CDR3, as DNA: TGTGCCAGCTGCCCCCTAGCGGGAGGGAACACCGGGGAGCTGTTTTTT. Translation: CASCPLAGGNTGELFF.

This chain joins TRBV11-2 and TRBJ1-2; TRBD1 aligns across 7 bases. Trimming at V came to 3 bases and at J to 14 bases, leaving 12 bases not matched to a gene. CDR3 length equals 13 residues. Germline loops: CDR1 SGHAT, CDR2 FQNNGV. The CDR3 sequence is CASSLNRGYAETF. For the CDR3, the DNA is TGTGCCAGCAGCTTGAACAGGGGTTATGCTGAAACCTTC.

V gene TRBV6-1 combines with J gene TRBJ2-7; the match to TRBD2 covers 12 bases. The CDR3 length is 14 residues. The J segment lost 6 bases and the V segment lost 3 bases, leaving 3 bases of the junction unmatched. Germline CDR1 reads MNHNS; CDR2 reads SASEGT. The CDR3 nucleotides are TGTGCCAGCAGTGAGCTAGCGGGGGGGGCCGAGCAGTACTTC. Its translation is CASSELAGGAEQYF.

This chain connects TRBV9 to TRBJ1-1; 8 positions agree with TRBD1. Germline CDR1 is SGDLS and CDR2 is YYNGEE. The CDR3 consists of 18 residues. J was trimmed by 2 bases and V by 0 bases; bases with no gene match: 12. CDR3 residues: CASSVVGGRGQGNTEAFF. Written as DNA, the CDR3 is TGTGCCAGCAGCGTAGTGGGGGGCAGGGGGCAAGGAAACACTGAAGCTTTCTTT.

The table lists this clone with a count of one. This chain links TRBV19 with TRBJ2-3, with D possibly TRBD1 on 5 matching bases. The length of the CDR3 is 17 residues. With 1 base removed from V and 0 bases from J, the gap between germline ends came to 14 bases. CDR1 and CDR2 from the germline V gene are LNHDA and SQIVND (reference sequence). In DNA, the CDR3 is TGTGCCAGTAGTATAGGGGGCCCGTCCTCTAGCACAGATACGCAGTATTTT. As protein: CASSIGGPSSSTDTQYF.

The chain uses TRBV28 and TRBJ1-2; D is possibly TRBD1 (6 bases). The germline V gene encodes CDR1 MDHEN and CDR2 SYDVKM. The CDR3 spans 16 residues. The V end lost 6 bases, the J end lost 5 bases, and 22 bases lay between the germline ends. This chain's CDR3 is CASSSPDRPLEYGYTF. CDR3 DNA: TGTGCCAGCAGCTCCCCCGACAGGCCGCTCGAGTATGGCTACACCTTC.

The chain has TRBV10-3 and TRBJ2-2, with D hard to call. The ends were cut back, 11 bases at V and 0 bases at J, with 13 bases in the middle. The germline V gene encodes CDR1 ENHRY and CDR2 SYGVKD. CDR3 size: 14 residues. The CDR3 DNA sequence: TGTGCCGGTCGTGGGCCCTCGAACACCGGGGAGCTGTTTTTT. It codes for CAGRGPSNTGELFF.

The CDR3 sequence: CASRTDRSFSGNTIYF. The CDR3, as DNA: TGTGCCAGCAGAACAGACAGGAGCTTCTCTGGAAACACCATATATTTT. V gene TRBV28 combines with J gene TRBJ1-3; weak D call: TRBD1 (6 bases). V was clipped by 6 bases and J by 0 bases, with 15 bases between them. The CDR3 loop spans 16 amino acids. In germline, CDR1 is MDHEN, CDR2 SYDVKM. The full variable domain, completed using reference TRBV28 and TRBJ1-3, is DVKVTQSSRYLVKRTGEKVFLECVQDMDHENMFWYRQDPGLGLRLIYFSYDVKMKEKGDIPEGYSVSREKKERFSLILESASTNQTSMYLCASRTDRSFSGNTIYFGEGSWLTVV.

V usage is TRBV6-5 and J usage is TRBJ2-7, with 13 positions matching TRBD2. This CDR3 comprises 15 residues. J lost 2 bases, V lost 6 bases, and 4 bases had no gene match. CDR1 is MNHEY, CDR2 SVGAGI, per germline. For the CDR3, the DNA is TGTGCCAGCAGCCGGACTAGCGGGAGTACCTACGAGCAGTACTTC. Its translation: CASSRTSGSTYEQYF.

This clone came up once. V is TRBV15 and J is TRBJ2-5, with 11 positions matching TRBD2. CDR3 size: 17 residues. CDR1 and CDR2 from the germline V gene are LNHNV and YYDKDF (reference sequence). V gave up 5 bases and J gave up 2 bases; unmatched junction bases: 10. The CDR3 loop is CATSPPSGTSGQETQYF. The CDR3 nucleotides read TGTGCCACCAGCCCACCATCTGGGACTAGCGGACAAGAGACCCAGTACTTC.

This sequence joins TRBV7-6 and TRBJ1-3, with TRBD1 identical over 7 bases. V lost 11 bases to trimming and J lost 2 bases; unmatched junction nucleotides: 18. Per the germline V gene, CDR1 is SGHVS and CDR2 is FNYEAQ. The CDR3 spans 17 residues. The CDR3, as DNA: TGTGCCGTAGGCTCACTACCTCAGGGGGTCGCTGGAAACACCATATATTTT. Protein sequence: CAVGSLPQGVAGNTIYF.

The CDR3 sequence: CASSLLISLAGAPDTQYF. In nucleotides, the CDR3 is TGTGCCAGCAGTTTACTTATTTCATTAGCGGGAGCGCCCGATACGCAGTATTTT. The chain links TRBV28 to TRBJ2-3, with TRBD2 identical over 9 bases. The V gene end was trimmed by 2 bases and the J gene end by 6 bases; junction bases not matched to a gene: 15. Looked up from germline, CDR1 is MDHEN and CDR2 is SYDVKM. CDR3 length: 18 residues. Looking up the rest from reference TRBV28 and TRBJ2-3 gives the full variable domain: DVKVTQSSRYLVKRTGEKVFLECVQDMDHENMFWYRQDPGLGLRLIYFSYDVKMKEKGDIPEGYSVSREKKERFSLILESASTNQTSMYLCASSLLISLAGAPDTQYFGPGTRLTVL.

The V and J genes are TRBV7-8 and TRBJ2-7; perhaps TRBD1 as D (7 bases). Per the germline V gene, CDR1 is SGHVS and CDR2 is FQNEAQ. V was cut by 2 bases and J by 3 bases, with 11 bases left in between. This CDR3 spans 14 amino acids. The CDR3 region has the DNA TGTGCCAGCAGCTTACGTCAGGGGGGCTACGAGCAGTACTTC. This translates into CASSLRQGGYEQYF. Combining the CDR3 with reference TRBV7-8 and TRBJ2-7 gives the whole variable domain GAGVSQSPRYKVAKRGQDVALRCDPISGHVSLFWYQQALGQGPEFLTYFQNEAQLDKSGLPSDRFFAERPEGSVSTLKIQRTQQEDSAVYLCASSLRQGGYEQYFGPGTRLTVT.

This chain links TRBV28 with TRBJ2-7; D is possibly TRBD1 (6 bases). V shed 5 bases and J shed 2 bases, with 13 bases lying between them. The CDR3 loop spans 14 amino acids. The germline V gene encodes CDR1 MDHEN and CDR2 SYDVKM. The CDR3, as DNA: TGTGCCAGCAGTGCCTACCGGGACACCTACGAGCAGTACTTC. The encoded protein is CASSAYRDTYEQYF.

The chain carries TRBV5-1 and TRBJ1-3; 9 positions match TRBD1. The V gene end was trimmed by 5 bases and the J gene end by 3 bases; junction bases not matched to a gene: 0. CDR1 and CDR2 from the germline V gene are SGHRS and YFSETQ. This CDR3 comprises 13 residues. The CDR3 DNA reads as TGCGCCAGCAGGGGACAGGGTGGAAACACCATATATTTT. This translates into CASRGQGGNTIYF. Full variable domain (rest looked up from reference TRBV5-1 and TRBJ1-3): KAGVTQTPRYLIKTRGQQVTLSCSPISGHRSVSWYQQTPGQGLQFLFEYFSETQRNKGNFPGRFSGRQFSNSRSEMNVSTLELGDSALYLCASRGQGGNTIYFGEGSWLTVV.

The chain uses TRBV28 and TRBJ2-2, with 7 bases aligning to TRBD2. The V gene's germline CDR1 is MDHEN and CDR2 SYDVKM. The CDR3 runs to 15 residues. J was trimmed by 3 bases and V by 3 bases; bases with no gene match: 4. The CDR3 sequence is CASSFGAGDTGELFF. CDR3 coding DNA: TGTGCCAGCAGTTTCGGCGCGGGAGACACCGGGGAGCTGTTTTTT.

This chain links TRBV19 with TRBJ2-6, with a possible D match to TRBD1 (5 bases). The V end lost 8 bases, the J end lost 0 bases, and 20 bases lay between the germline ends. This CDR3 has 18 residues. CDR1 LNHDA and CDR2 SQIVND come from the germline V gene (reference sequence). In DNA form, the CDR3 reads TGTGCCAGTGAGTACTGGGGCGTTGGGTCCTCTGGGGCCAACGTCCTGACTTTC. This codes for CASEYWGVGSSGANVLTF.

This chain connects TRBV18 to TRBJ2-1; D may be TRBD1 (6 bases). CDR1 KGHSH and CDR2 LQKENI come from the germline V gene. V gave up 4 bases and J gave up 6 bases, with 16 bases separating them. This CDR3 comprises 15 residues. This chain's CDR3 is CASSLDSTKGNEQFF. The DNA of the CDR3 is TGTGCCAGCTCACTGGACAGTACGAAGGGCAATGAGCAGTTCTTC. Supplemented by reference TRBV18 and TRBJ2-1, the full variable domain reads NAGVMQNPRHLVRRRGQEARLRCSPMKGHSHVYWYRQLPEEGLKFMVYLQKENIIDESGMPKERFSAEFPKEGPSILRIQQVVRGDSAAYFCASSLDSTKGNEQFFGPGTRLTVL.